This T cell receptor beta chain is drawn from a study of blood T cell repertoires in COVID-19 (dated by TCRdb to the early 2020s). About the investigation overall: The collaborator samples originated in the United States, Italy and Spain and spanned the acute and convalescent phases of COVID-19. The prospective study material was composed of cDNA or gDNA derived from T cells, B-cell-depleted T cells, or PBMCs. The dataset comprised deeply sampled blood TCRbeta repertoires from subjects exposed to, actively infected with, or recovered from COVID-19. A freely available public database, intended as a resource for researchers studying the immune response to SARS-CoV-2, is where the repertoires were released. Samples came from the ongoing ImmuneRACE study (first 160 participants) plus 1,254 subjects from 6 global collaborators. A de-identified subject ID, COVID-19 status, age in years and sex were almost always included in the sample metadata. Where available, HLA class I and class II types were obtained from metadata supplied by the sample provider rather than from assay-based typing.

The germline V gene encodes CDR1 LGHNA and CDR2 YSLEER. The CDR3 contains 14 residues, cysteine and phenylalanine counted. Kept here is only the CDR3 DNA, which spans 42 bases and is read in frame from base 1. The germline V and J ends show losses of 4 bases and 7 bases respectively, and no gene match explains 5 bases of the junction. Of note for this clone: Its antigen is not yet known. It has no much larger one-base neighbor in the sample; base qualities were not kept.

What the authors observed across the whole study: Clinical and demographic metadata were provided uncurated, with the amount varying by source and participant.

TCRbeta CDR3 regions were amplified from genomic DNA by means of the immunoSEQ Assay, a bias-controlled multiplex PCR. As for the original processing: Within the assay, amplification of reference gene primers was used to estimate how many nucleated cells each sample contained. To quantify the absolute abundance of each unique TCRbeta CDR3 rearrangement, sequence reads were collapsed and filtered. For each sample, productive Simpson clonality was calculated by taking the square root of Simpson's diversity index across productive rearrangements. The table was pulled from immuneACCESS by TCRdb, which kept in-frame rearrangements only. Such tables lose some clones; where checked, under half of the loss comes from unresolved V genes, and the rest has no known cause. Clonal size and the V and J genes are those of that table, whereas D and trimming came from the DNA. For this sample the table gives about 180,000 clones, of which roughly 87% were detected only once. The leading ten clones occupy about 1.9% of the sample.

Another Seattle source contributed samples from volunteer blood donors who had recovered from COVID-19. Whole blood was collected in K2EDTA tubes by collaborating institutions according to the institutions' own protocols. For TCRbeta analysis, collaborators shipped samples in one of three forms: frozen whole blood, isolated PBMCs, or DNA extracted from either of those sample types. This clonotype was obtained from a man aged 18-30 years who had recovered from COVID-19. The sequencing sample was made of peripheral blood. The chain is encoded by TRBV4-3 joined to TRBJ2-1; 9 central nucleotides agree with TRBD2. The nucleotides read TGCGCCAGCAGCCGGGTAGCGGGAGAAAATGAGCAGTTCTTC. Translated, it reads CASSRVAGENEQFF.